One TCR beta chain is described in this entry. As yet, its antigen is unknown. The TCR alpha and TCR beta cDNA libraries, bearing sample barcodes and UMIs, were generated by 5'RACE using constant-segment primers. TCRdb re-called the 5' RACE reads with MiXCR, one entry per CDR3 protein. The data show 250,000 to 350,000 distinct CDR3 sequences, 19% seen once. J gave up 2 bases and V 3 bases, and 9 bases lay outside the gene matches. CDR3 size: 17 residues. Germline loops: CDR1 KGHSH, CDR2 LQKENI. The data are from a study of T-cell memory formation after mild COVID-19. The study's findings and limits: The study found contracting CD4+ clones mainly in CM and EM and contracting CD8+ clones in EMRA. Later expanders leaned CD4+, whereas clones that contracted between day 15 and 85 were balanced CD4/CD8.

The J gene is TRBJ2-7, the V gene TRBV18, with TRBD1 identical over 11 bases. The sequencing input was PBMCs or a T cell subset sorted from them (not recorded which). The TCR comes from a man aged 18 to 29 who had mild COVID-19 (a few samples of this study predate the infection). Cell type and time point are not known. The CDR3 DNA reads TGTGCCAGCTCACCGGCGGGGCCGGGACAGGGGGCCTACGAGCAGTACTTC. Translation: CASSPAGPGQGAYEQYF.